A selection of T cell receptor beta chains follows, all from one sample in a study of PD-1 blockade in classical Hodgkin lymphoma. Sequencing was performed with immunoSEQ multiplex PCR; in TCRdb, only in-frame clones are kept and a portion is missing. The data show about 34,000 clones, with around nine tenths seen just once and 0.22% held by the top ten. The source material was CD4+ T cells from blood. The receptors originated from a human donor with classical Hodgkin lymphoma. Each CDR3 is given with its conserved first and last residue. A D gene is named only where the DNA matches it firmly. Expanded clones are given a class, and other clones once, few, many or no size at all.

v_gene	j_gene	d_gene	abundance	CDR3nt	CDR3aa
TRBV6-5	TRBJ1-5	TRBD1	.	TGTGCCAGCAGTTCGACAGGGGTCACCAATCAGCCCCAGCATTTT	CASSSTGVTNQPQHF
TRBV9	TRBJ1-2	.	.	TGTGCCAGCAGCGTAGACGACAGGTCGGGTGGCTACACCTTC	CASSVDDRSGGYTF
TRBV18	TRBJ1-5	.	.	TGTGCCAGCTCACCAAGCCTAAATCAGCCCCAGCATTTT	CASSPSLNQPQHF
TRBV2	TRBJ2-5	TRBD2	.	TGTGCCAGCAGTGGGACTAGCGGGTACCAAGAGACCCAGTACTTC	CASSGTSGYQETQYF
TRBV5-6	TRBJ1-2	.	.	TGTGCCAGCAGCTTATTCGACGGCTACACCTTC	CASSLFDGYTF
TRBV9	TRBJ2-5	.	.	TGTGCCAGCAGCGTAGAACTGCAGGTTCAAGAGACCCAGTACTTC	CASSVELQVQETQYF
TRBV19	TRBJ2-7	TRBD2	.	TGTGCCAGTAGCGATACTAGCGGGAGTTACGAGCAGTACTTC	CASSDTSGSYEQYF
TRBV7-2	TRBJ1-5	.	few	TGTGCCAGCAGCCCCTCGGGTCAGCCCCAGCATTTT	CASSPSGQPQHF
TRBV19	TRBJ1-2	.	.	TGTGCCTCAGGGGTTGGGGGGGGCCGTGACTATGGCTACACCTTC	CASGVGGGRDYGYTF
TRBV6-5	TRBJ2-4	TRBD2	.	TGTGCCAGCAAAAGCATCCGGCGGGAGAGCATTCAGTACTTC	CASKSIRRESIQYF
TRBV4-3	TRBJ2-1	.	.	TGCGCCAGCAGCCACTCATACGGGACATCCTACAATGAGCAGTTCTTC	CASSHSYGTSYNEQFF
TRBV5-6	TRBJ1-6	.	.	TGTGCCAGCGGACAGACAAATTCACCCCTCCACTTT	CASGQTNSPLHF
TRBV28	TRBJ1-2	.	.	TGTGCCAGCAGGGCAGGGTTCTATGGCTACACCTTC	CASRAGFYGYTF
TRBV18	TRBJ1-2	TRBD1	.	TGTGCCAGCTCACAGGACAGGGGTGATGGGGGCTACACCTTC	CASSQDRGDGGYTF
TRBV18	TRBJ1-1	.	.	TGTGCCAGCTCACCAATAGGGGGCACTGAAGCTTTCTTT	CASSPIGGTEAFF
TRBV6-6	TRBJ2-7	.	.	TGTGCCAGCAGACGGGCCTACGAGCAGTACTTC	CASRRAYEQYF
TRBV9	TRBJ2-2	TRBD2	.	TGTGCCAGCAGCGTAGACGGCGGGGGCACCGGGGAGCTGTTTTTT	CASSVDGGGTGELFF
TRBV7-9	TRBJ1-1	.	.	TGTGCCAGCAGCTTAACAGCGCCGGGGGGTGAAGCTTTCTTT	CASSLTAPGGEAFF
TRBV7-2	TRBJ1-1	.	.	TGTGCCAGCAGCTTATTTCGGTCGGGGGACACTGAAGCTTTCTTT	CASSLFRSGDTEAFF
TRBV5-1	TRBJ2-7	.	.	TGCGCCAGCAGCTTGGCCAATGCAGGGACGGGGGACGAGCAGTACTTC	CASSLANAGTGDEQYF
TRBV29-1	TRBJ2-7	.	.	TGCAGCGTGGCTGGGGTCCGTCGGACCGAGCAGTACTTC	CSVAGVRRTEQYF
TRBV25-1	TRBJ2-7	.	.	TGTGCCAGCAGTGAAATTTGGCCAGGGGGAGGCGAGCAGTACTTC	CASSEIWPGGGEQYF
TRBV7-9	TRBJ1-3	.	.	TGTGCCAGCAGCCCCAGGGGAAACACCATATATTTT	CASSPRGNTIYF
TRBV25-1	TRBJ1-5	.	.	TGTGCCAACACCGATCCGGACAGAAATAGCAATCAGCCCCAGCATTTT	CANTDPDRNSNQPQHF
TRBV6-5	TRBJ1-2	TRBD1	.	TGTGCCAGCAGTTCAACCCAGGGGGGCTATGGCTACACCTTC	CASSSTQGGYGYTF
TRBV7-8	TRBJ2-1	TRBD2	.	TGTGCCAGCAGCTCTTTAGCGGGGGTGTACAATGAGCAGTTCTTC	CASSSLAGVYNEQFF
TRBV7-9	TRBJ1-4	TRBD1	.	TGTGCCAGCAGCGGAGGACCAGGGGGAAGGAATGAAAAACTGTTTTTT	CASSGGPGGRNEKLFF
TRBV18	TRBJ2-1	TRBD1	.	TGTGCCAGCTCACACAGGGGGCAGGACAATGAGCAGTTCTTC	CASSHRGQDNEQFF
TRBV7-4	TRBJ1-5	.	once	TGTGCCAGCAGCTTGGTGGTCACACCGGGTTATAGCAATCAGCCCCAGCATTTT	CASSLVVTPGYSNQPQHF
TRBV2	TRBJ2-5	TRBD2	.	TGTGCCAGCAGATACCCAGCGGGAGGCGGAGAGACCCAGTACTTC	CASRYPAGGGETQYF
TRBV5-1	TRBJ1-6	.	.	TGCGCCAGCAGCTCCGGGTCCATTAATTCACCCCTCCACTTT	CASSSGSINSPLHF
TRBV10-1	TRBJ2-1	TRBD1	.	TGCGCCAGCAGTGGGGACAGGGGGCTCGAGCAGTTCTTC	CASSGDRGLEQFF
TRBV7-9	TRBJ1-2	.	.	TGTGCCAGCAGCTTAGCGACCCAGGGGAACTATGGCTACACCTTC	CASSLATQGNYGYTF
TRBV15	TRBJ1-3	TRBD1	.	TGTGCCACCAGCCTTCGACAGGGCTTAGGTAACACCATATATTTT	CATSLRQGLGNTIYF
TRBV7-3	TRBJ1-1	.	.	TGTGCCAGCAGCTCGCAGAGGAACACTGAAGCTTTCTTT	CASSSQRNTEAFF
TRBV2	TRBJ1-3	.	.	TGTGCCAGCAGCCGGGGACCGAACTCTGGAAACACCATATATTTT	CASSRGPNSGNTIYF
TRBV5-5	TRBJ2-5	TRBD1	.	TGTGCCAGCAGCCCAGGGACAGGTCGAAGGTTTAGGGAGACCCAGTACTTC	CASSPGTGRRFRETQYF
TRBV7-3	TRBJ2-3	.	.	TGTGCCATCCCCCAACCGGGGTCCACAGATACGCAGTATTTT	CAIPQPGSTDTQYF
TRBV5-1	TRBJ1-6	TRBD1	.	TGCGCCAGCAGCTTGGTGGACAGGTATTCACCCCTCCACTTT	CASSLVDRYSPLHF
TRBV5-6	TRBJ2-1	TRBD2	.	TGTGCCAGCAGCCCGGGACTAGCGGGCTACAATGAGCAGTTCTTC	CASSPGLAGYNEQFF
TRBV10-3	TRBJ1-2	.	.	TGTGCCATCAGTGCGACCCCACGGGGGTATGGCTACACCTTC	CAISATPRGYGYTF
TRBV18	TRBJ1-2	.	.	TGTGCCAGCTCACCACCGCTCACAGCTAACTATGGCTACACCTTC	CASSPPLTANYGYTF
TRBV18	TRBJ2-3	TRBD2	.	TGTGCCAGCTCACCATCGGGGGGGGGCGCCACAGATACGCAGTATTTT	CASSPSGGGATDTQYF
TRBV19	TRBJ2-5	TRBD1	.	TGTGCCAGTAGTACTAGGGGGCTGGAGACCCAGTACTTC	CASSTRGLETQYF
TRBV10-3	TRBJ1-2	TRBD1	few	TGTGCCATCAGTGGGGAGGGGGCCTGGGGCTACACCTTC	CAISGEGAWGYTF
TRBV11-3	TRBJ2-3	.	.	TGTGCCAGCAGCTTAGTAACAAGCACAGATACGCAGTATTTT	CASSLVTSTDTQYF
TRBV6-5	TRBJ1-3	.	once	TGTGCCAGCAGTTACCGGGACGCCCGCTCTGGAAACACCATATATTTT	CASSYRDARSGNTIYF
TRBV30	TRBJ1-4	TRBD1	.	TGTGCCTGGAGGGGACAGACTGAAAAACTGTTTTTT	CAWRGQTEKLFF
TRBV6-1	TRBJ1-2	.	.	TGTGCCAGCAGTGAATCGGGGGTTAACTATGGCTACACCTTC	CASSESGVNYGYTF